Below are 2 T cell receptor beta chains sequenced from a single sample in a study of blood T cell repertoires in COVID-19. The table came from immunoSEQ multiplex PCR; TCRdb's copy has only in-frame clones and leaves some out. The table has roughly 230,000 clones, over 70% seen once. The sample was peripheral blood. The receptors here all came from a man in his forties or fifties with acute or convalescent COVID-19.

The rearrangement links TRBV11-2 to TRBJ2-2, with no clear D. V was clipped by 3 bases and J by 3 bases, with 8 bases between them. Per the germline V gene, CDR1 is SGHAT and CDR2 is FQNNGV. CDR3 length: 14 residues. Written as DNA, the CDR3 is TGTGCCAGCAGCTTGGTCCGGGACACCGGGGAGCTGTTTTTT. It translates to CASSLVRDTGELFF.

V is TRBV15 and J is TRBJ1-1; 9 nucleotides line up with TRBD1. The CDR3 covers 17 residues. Unmatched junction bases numbered 12, after V lost 2 bases and J lost 5 bases. Per germline, CDR1 LNHNV and CDR2 YYDKDF (reference sequence). The CDR3 protein is CATSRRTGASGGTEAFF. The CDR3 DNA reads as TGTGCCACCAGCAGACGGACAGGGGCATCGGGTGGGACTGAAGCTTTCTTT.